The present T cell receptor (beta chain) was sequenced within a study of OX40 agonist ivuxolimab in advanced cancers. Study in general: Ivuxolimab, an antibody acting as an agonist of OX40 (CD134), was used to treat patients. Ivuxolimab was administered intravenously to patients at 0.01 to 10 mg/kg every 2 weeks. Whole-study findings and limits: On average, CD8+ T cells had more expanded clones than CD4+.

Sampling of blood occurred at baseline, cycle 4 day 1, and cycle 7 day 1. Generated by immunoSEQ multiplex PCR, the TCRdb table keeps only in-frame clones and is missing some. This table has 40,000 to 60,000 clones, 79% appearing once. V shed 3 bases, J shed 4 bases, and the junction held 5 bases outside the gene matches. This CDR3 is 16 amino acids long. In germline, CDR1 is MRHNA, CDR2 SNTAGT. Notes on this clone: Antigen: not known.

This sample comprised CD4+ or CD8+ T cells sorted from blood, obtained in a trial of the OX40 agonist ivuxolimab. The sequence derives from an adult with an advanced solid tumor such as melanoma, head and neck, liver or kidney cancer. The V gene is TRBV6-4, the J gene TRBJ1-6, with TRBD1 identical over 8 bases. CDR3 amino acids: CASSEGRGLYNSPLHF. CDR3 bases: TGTGCCAGCAGTGAGGGCAGGGGGCTTTATAATTCACCCCTCCACTTT.